This T cell receptor (beta chain) derives from a study of Graves' ophthalmopathy and Graves' hyperthyroidism. The study's findings and limits: The model flagged ophthalmopathy progression at 65% to 71% sensitivity and nearly 75% specificity.

The CDR3 is 17 amino acids. J gave up 5 bases and V 5 bases, and 15 bases lay outside the gene matches. CDR1 is SGHAT, CDR2 FQDESV, per germline (reference sequence). The study recruited hyperthyroidism patients aged 18 to 65 who were newly diagnosed, under 2 months' duration. Among the exclusions were patients with other autoimmune diseases, uncontrolled infections, pregnancy or lactation. In regard to this clonotype: Its cognate antigen is unknown.

The TCR beta CDR3 regions underwent amplification from RNA transcripts. Following a first-round RT-PCR that used HTBI primers, a second-round multiplex PCR was carried out. One entry per CDR3 protein, called by TCRdb with MiXCR from the multiplex PCR reads. The data contain about 390,000 distinct CDR3 sequences, 15% of them seen just once; the ten biggest clones take up approximately 7%. The sequence came from a woman younger than 30 with stable Graves' hyperthyroidism. This sequence joins TRBV11-1 and TRBJ1-2; 9 nucleotides align to TRBD1. Material for sequencing was peripheral blood. The CDR3 here is CASSPGTGSRLIYGYTF. As DNA, the CDR3 is TGTGCCAGCAGCCCCGGGACAGGGTCCAGACTAATTTATGGCTACACCTTC.